This T cell receptor (beta chain) was profiled in a study of human CD8 memory T cell subsets. Germline V gene sequence: CDR1 MDHEN, CDR2 SYDVKM. The CDR3 is 14 amino acids. In the study, stem-like memory CD8+ T cells, referred to as TSTEM, were defined as cells that were CCR7+ PD-1- TIGIT-. A UMI-labeled 5' RACE approach was the method that produced the TCR beta libraries. For each CDR3 protein, TCRdb gives one entry from its re-call of the 5' RACE reads, without DNA. The sample has approximately 10,000 distinct CDR3 sequences. This sequence originates from a human donor in good health. What was sequenced was CD8+ stem-like memory T cells (TSCM and TCM) sorted from PBMCs. As for subset: stem-like memory CD8 T cells (TSTEM), CCR7+ PD-1- TIGIT-. The chain uses TRBV28 and TRBJ2-7; lacking DNA, the TRBD1 call made by TCRdb goes unchecked. The chain's CDR3 is CASSFDGGTGEQYF.